A single sample gave rise to the 4 T cell receptor beta chains below, sequenced in a study of blood T cell repertoires in COVID-19. Generated by immunoSEQ multiplex PCR, the TCRdb table keeps only in-frame clones and is missing some. The repertoire consists of around 320,000 clones, with about 87% occurring once and the leading ten covering approximately 7.2%. What was sequenced was peripheral blood. All receptors come from a woman aged 30 to 39 who had recovered from COVID-19.

The chain has TRBV6-7 and TRBJ2-7; D may be TRBD1 (6 bases). TRBV6-7 belongs to the ORF category, with a function that is uncertain. Trimming pared 8 bases from V and 2 bases from J, leaving 28 bases between. This CDR3 is 18 amino acids long. The CDR3 spells CASRKPESQGFHPYEQYF. CDR3 sequence (DNA): TGTGCCAGCCGAAAACCTGAGTCTCAGGGGTTTCATCCCTACGAGCAGTACTTC.

The chain employs TRBV7-9 and TRBJ1-1; maybe TRBD1 (6 bases). Germline-derived CDR1 and CDR2 are SEHNR and FQNEAQ (reference sequence). The ends were cut back, 1 base at V and 1 base at J, with 10 bases in the middle. The CDR3 extends over 15 amino acids. CDR3: CASSLGDTTNTEAFF. The CDR3 DNA sequence: TGTGCCAGCAGCTTAGGGGACACGACGAACACTGAAGCTTTCTTT.

V gene TRBV6-5 combines with J gene TRBJ2-5; D possibly corresponds to TRBD1 (5 bases). The V gene's germline CDR1 is MNHEY and CDR2 SVGAGI. The CDR3 extends over 12 amino acids. The V end lost 7 bases, the J end lost 2 bases, and 8 bases lay between the germline ends. In DNA, the CDR3 is TGTGCCAGCATTCAGGGTCAAGAGACCCAGTACTTC. Its translation is CASIQGQETQYF.

The genes are TRBV7-9 and TRBJ2-3, with D unresolved. The CDR3 covers 12 residues. Trimming shortened V by 1 base and J by 6 bases, and 5 bases separated the two germline ends. Germline CDR1 is SEHNR and CDR2 is FQNEAQ (reference sequence). This CDR3 reads CASSLVADTQYF. CDR3 nucleotide sequence: TGTGCCAGCAGCTTAGTCGCGGATACGCAGTATTTT.